This T cell receptor (beta chain) is from a study of beta chain features in type 1 diabetes. Findings and limits, study-wide: Researchers report that Type 1 diabetes patients had moderately but significantly shorter TCRB CDR3s across all four CD4+ subsets.

Of the isolated RNA, all was reverse transcribed, and so the sequenced material was expressed TCRB transcripts. The method was immunoSEQ multiplex PCR; TCRdb's version includes in-frame clones alone and lacks a portion of them. The table has around 150,000 clones, around 8.4% seen once. Concerning this clone: The antigen is not known.

This CDR3 is built from 17 residues. Looked up from germline, CDR1 is LNHDA and CDR2 is SQIVND (reference sequence). With 5 bases clipped from V and 0 bases from J, the junction kept 11 bases outside the gene matches. Sequencing was carried out using central memory CD4+ T cells from blood. The source is a woman aged 18-30 years with type 1 diabetes. The rearrangement uses TRBV19 and TRBJ2-5; 8 nucleotides align to TRBD1. The CDR3 protein is CASSDEVTGGYQETQYF. The CDR3 nucleotides are TGTGCCAGTAGTGATGAGGTAACAGGGGGGTACCAAGAGACCCAGTACTTC.